This T cell receptor beta chain emerged from a study of PD-L1 blockade in urothelial cancer. The CDR3 is 14 residues long. The V gene lost 3 bases and the J gene lost 0 bases, with 6 bases spanning the gap. The germline V gene has CDR1 SNHLY and CDR2 FYNNEI. TCRdb's table, derived via immunoSEQ multiplex PCR, lists solely in-frame clones and lacks some. The sample holds under 55,000 clones, about 87% seen once. The starting material was PBMCs, obtained around atezolizumab (anti-PD-L1) treatment. This clonotype was obtained from a man aged 35-49 years with urothelial cancer. This rearrangement joins TRBV2 to TRBJ1-5; no clear D gene. In DNA, the CDR3 is TGTGCCAGCAGTGACAGTGATAGCAATCAGCCCCAGCATTTT. Encoded protein: CASSDSDSNQPQHF. Using reference TRBV2 and TRBJ1-5 for the parts outside the CDR3, the full variable domain is EPEVTQTPSHQVTQMGQEVILRCVPISNHLYFYWYRQILGQKVEFLVSFYNNEISEKSEIFDDQFSVERPDGSNFTLKIRSTKLEDSAMYFCASSDSDSNQPQHFGDGTRLSIL.